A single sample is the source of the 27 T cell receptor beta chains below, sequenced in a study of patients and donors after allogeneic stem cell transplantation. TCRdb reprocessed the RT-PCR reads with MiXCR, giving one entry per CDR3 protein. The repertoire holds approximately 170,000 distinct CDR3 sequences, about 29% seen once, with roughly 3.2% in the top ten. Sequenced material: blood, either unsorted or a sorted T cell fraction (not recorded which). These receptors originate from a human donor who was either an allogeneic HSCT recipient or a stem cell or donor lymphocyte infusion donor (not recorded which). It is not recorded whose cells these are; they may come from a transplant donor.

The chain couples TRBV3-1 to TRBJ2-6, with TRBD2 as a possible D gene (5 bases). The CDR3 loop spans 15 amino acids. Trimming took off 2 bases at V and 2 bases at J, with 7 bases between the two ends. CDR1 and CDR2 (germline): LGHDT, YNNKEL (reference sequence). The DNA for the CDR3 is TGTGCCAGCAGCCAAACGGGGACTGGGGCCAACGTCCTGACTTTC. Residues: CASSQTGTGANVLTF. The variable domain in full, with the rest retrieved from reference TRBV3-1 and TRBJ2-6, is DTAVSQTPKYLVTQMGNDKSIKCEQNLGHDTMYWYKQDSKKFLKIMFSYNNKELIINETVPNRFSPKSPDKAHLNLHINSLELGDSAVYFCASSQTGTGANVLTFGAGSRLTVL.

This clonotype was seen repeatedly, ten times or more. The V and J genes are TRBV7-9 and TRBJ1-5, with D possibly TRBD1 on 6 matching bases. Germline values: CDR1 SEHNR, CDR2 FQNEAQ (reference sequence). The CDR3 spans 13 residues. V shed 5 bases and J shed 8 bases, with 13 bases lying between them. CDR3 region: CASSLGGGEPQHF. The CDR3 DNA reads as TGTGCCAGCAGCCTTGGGGGCGGAGAGCCCCAGCATTTT.

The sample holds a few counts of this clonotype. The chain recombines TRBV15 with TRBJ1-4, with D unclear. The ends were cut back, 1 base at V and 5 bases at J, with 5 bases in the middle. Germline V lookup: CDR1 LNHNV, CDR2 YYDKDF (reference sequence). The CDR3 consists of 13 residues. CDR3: CATSRVVNEKLFF. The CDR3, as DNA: TGTGCCACCAGCAGAGTAGTGAATGAAAAACTGTTTTTT.

CDR3 residues: CASSPGPDRDTQYF. CDR3 in DNA: TGTGCCAGCAGCCCGGGACCGGACAGGGATACGCAGTATTTT. The rearrangement links TRBV7-2 to TRBJ2-3; 7 bases agree with TRBD1. The V gene end was trimmed by 5 bases and the J gene end by 6 bases; junction bases not matched to a gene: 8. Germline values: CDR1 SGHTA, CDR2 FQGNSA. The length of the CDR3 is 14 residues.

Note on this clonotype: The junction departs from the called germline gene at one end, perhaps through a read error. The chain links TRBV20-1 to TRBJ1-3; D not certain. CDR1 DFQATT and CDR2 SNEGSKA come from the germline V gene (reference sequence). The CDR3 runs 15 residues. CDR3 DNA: TGCAGTGCTAGAGGACTCTTGAGCTCTGGAAACACCATGTATTTT. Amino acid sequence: CSARGLLSSGNTMYF.

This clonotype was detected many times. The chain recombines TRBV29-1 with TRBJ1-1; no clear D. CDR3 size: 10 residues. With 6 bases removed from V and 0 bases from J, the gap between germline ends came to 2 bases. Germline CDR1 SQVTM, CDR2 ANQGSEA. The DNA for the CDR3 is TGCAGCGTGATGAACACTGAAGCTTTCTTT. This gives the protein CSVMNTEAFF.

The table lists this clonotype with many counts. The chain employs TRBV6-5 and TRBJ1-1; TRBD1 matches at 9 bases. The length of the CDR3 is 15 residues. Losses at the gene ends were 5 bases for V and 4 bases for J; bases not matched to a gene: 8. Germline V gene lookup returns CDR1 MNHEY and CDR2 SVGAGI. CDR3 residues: CASSPGTGTGTEAFF. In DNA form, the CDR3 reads TGTGCCAGCAGTCCTGGGACAGGGACGGGCACTGAAGCTTTCTTT.

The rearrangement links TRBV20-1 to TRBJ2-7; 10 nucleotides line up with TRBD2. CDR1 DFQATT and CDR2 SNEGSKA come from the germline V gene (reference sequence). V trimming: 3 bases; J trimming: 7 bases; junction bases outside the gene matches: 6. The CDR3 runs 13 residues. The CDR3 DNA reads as TGCAGTGCTAGGGGGCAACTAGCGGGAGAGCAGTACTTC. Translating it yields CSARGQLAGEQYF.

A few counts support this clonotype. This CDR3 reads CSVGGVLTDTQYF. The CDR3 DNA reads as TGCAGCGTCGGGGGGGTTCTCACAGATACGCAGTATTTT. The gene calls are TRBV29-1 and TRBJ2-3; TRBD2 matches at 8 bases. CDR1 and CDR2 from the germline V gene are SQVTM and ANQGSEA. The CDR3 has 13 amino acids. The V and J ends lost 6 bases and 2 bases, in that order; junction bases with no gene match: 4.

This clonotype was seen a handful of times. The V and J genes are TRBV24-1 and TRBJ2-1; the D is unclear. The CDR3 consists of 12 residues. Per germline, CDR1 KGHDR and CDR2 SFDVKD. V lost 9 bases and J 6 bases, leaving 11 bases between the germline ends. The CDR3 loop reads CATARNGNEQFF. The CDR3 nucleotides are TGTGCCACCGCTAGAAACGGCAATGAGCAGTTCTTC.

DNA of the CDR3: TGTGCCAGCAGCCTAGGAGGACCGAGACAGTGGTACGAGCAGTACTTC. As protein: CASSLGGPRQWYEQYF. The chain joins TRBV7-8 to TRBJ2-7; D may be TRBD1 or TRBD2 (5 bases each). The ends were cut back, 5 bases at V and 4 bases at J, with 21 bases in the middle. Germline V gene lookup returns CDR1 SGHVS and CDR2 FQNEAQ. This CDR3 is 16 amino acids long.

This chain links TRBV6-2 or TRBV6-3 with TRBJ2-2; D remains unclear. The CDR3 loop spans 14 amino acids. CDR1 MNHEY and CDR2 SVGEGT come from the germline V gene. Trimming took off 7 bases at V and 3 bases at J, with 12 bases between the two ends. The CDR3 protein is CASILRVDTGELFF. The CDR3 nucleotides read TGTGCCAGCATCTTACGCGTGGACACCGGGGAGCTGTTTTTT.

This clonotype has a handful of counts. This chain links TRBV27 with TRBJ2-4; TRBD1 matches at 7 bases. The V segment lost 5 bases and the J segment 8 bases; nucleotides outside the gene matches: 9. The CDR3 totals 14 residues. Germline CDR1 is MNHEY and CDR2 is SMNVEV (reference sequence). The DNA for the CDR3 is TGTGCCAGCAGTCTCAACAGGGGAGTGGACATTCAGTACTTC. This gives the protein CASSLNRGVDIQYF.

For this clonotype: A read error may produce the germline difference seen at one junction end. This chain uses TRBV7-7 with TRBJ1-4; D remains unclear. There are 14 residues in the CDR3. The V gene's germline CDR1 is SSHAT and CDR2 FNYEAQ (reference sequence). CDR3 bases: TGTGCTAGCAGCTTCGAAGGTTGGGGTGAAAAACTGTTTTTT. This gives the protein CASSFEGWGEKLFF. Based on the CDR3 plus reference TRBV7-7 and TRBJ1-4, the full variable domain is GAGVSQSPRYKVTKRGQDVTLRCDPISSHATLYWYQQALGQGPEFLTYFNYEAQPDKSGLPSDRFSAERPEGSISTLTIQRTEQRDSAMYRCASSFEGWGEKLFFGSGTQLSVL.

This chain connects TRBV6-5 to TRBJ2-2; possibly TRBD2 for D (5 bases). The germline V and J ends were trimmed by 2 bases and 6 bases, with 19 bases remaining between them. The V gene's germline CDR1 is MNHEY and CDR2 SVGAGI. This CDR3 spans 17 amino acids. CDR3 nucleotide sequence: TGTGCCAGCAGTTACACCGGACGGGGAGCCGGCCCCGGGGAGCTGTTTTTT. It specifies CASSYTGRGAGPGELFF.

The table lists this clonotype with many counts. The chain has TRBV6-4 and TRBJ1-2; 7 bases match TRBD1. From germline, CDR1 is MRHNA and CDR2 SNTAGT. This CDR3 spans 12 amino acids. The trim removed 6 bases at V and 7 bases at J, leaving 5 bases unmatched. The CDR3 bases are TGTGCCAGCAGCAGGGGGTCCCCTGGCTACACCTTC. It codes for CASSRGSPGYTF.

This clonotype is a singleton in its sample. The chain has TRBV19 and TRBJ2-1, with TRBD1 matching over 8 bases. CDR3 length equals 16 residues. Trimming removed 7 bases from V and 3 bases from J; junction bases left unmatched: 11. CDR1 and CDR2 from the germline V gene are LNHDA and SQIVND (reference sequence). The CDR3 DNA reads TGTGCCAGTATCGAAACAGGACAGGGCCTCTACAATGAGCAGTTCTTC. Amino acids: CASIETGQGLYNEQFF. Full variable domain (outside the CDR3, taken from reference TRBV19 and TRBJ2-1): DGGITQSPKYLFRKEGQNVTLSCEQNLNHDAMYWYRQDPGQGLRLIYYSQIVNDFQKGDIAEGYSVSREKKESFPLTVTSAQKNPTAFYLCASIETGQGLYNEQFFGPGTRLTVL.

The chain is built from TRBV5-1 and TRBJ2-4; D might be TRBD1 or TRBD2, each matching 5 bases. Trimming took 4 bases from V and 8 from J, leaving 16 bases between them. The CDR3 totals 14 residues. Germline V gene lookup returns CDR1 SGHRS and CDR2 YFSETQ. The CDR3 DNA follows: TGCGCCAGCAGCCCCTGGCCTATGGGGGACATTCAGTACTTC. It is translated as CASSPWPMGDIQYF.

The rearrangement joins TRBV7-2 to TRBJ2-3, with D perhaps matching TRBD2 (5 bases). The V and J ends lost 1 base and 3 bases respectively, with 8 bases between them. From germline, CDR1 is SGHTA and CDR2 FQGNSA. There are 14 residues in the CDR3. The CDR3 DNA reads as TGTGCCAGCAGCTTAGGAACTAGGACAGATACGCAGTATTTT. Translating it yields CASSLGTRTDTQYF.

CDR3 in amino acids: CASSVLRSITDTQYF. In DNA form, the CDR3 reads TGTGCCAGCAGCGTACTTAGAAGTATCACAGATACGCAGTATTTT. The J gene is TRBJ2-3, the V gene TRBV9; D unclear. Trimming took off 1 base at V and 2 bases at J, with 11 bases between the two ends. CDR1 and CDR2 (germline): SGDLS, YYNGEE. The CDR3 sequence is 15 residues long. Drawing the rest from reference TRBV9 and TRBJ2-3, the complete variable domain is DSGVTQTPKHLITATGQRVTLRCSPRSGDLSVYWYQQSLDQGLQFLIQYYNGEERAKGNILERFSAQQFPDLHSELNLSSLELGDSALYFCASSVLRSITDTQYFGPGTRLTVL.

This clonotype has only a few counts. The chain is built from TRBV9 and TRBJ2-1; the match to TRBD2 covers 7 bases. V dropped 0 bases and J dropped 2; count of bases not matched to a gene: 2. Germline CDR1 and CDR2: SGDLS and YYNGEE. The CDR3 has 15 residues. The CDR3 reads CASSVVAGTYNEQFF. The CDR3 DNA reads TGTGCCAGCAGCGTAGTAGCGGGTACCTACAATGAGCAGTTCTTC.

The CDR3 DNA reads TGTGCCTGGAGTGAGGACAGTGATCAGCCCCAGCATTTT. Amino acids: CAWSEDSDQPQHF. V is TRBV30 and J is TRBJ1-5; possibly TRBD1 for D (6 bases). The germline CDR1 and CDR2 sequences are GTSNPN and SVGIG (reference sequence). Between the trimmed V and J ends, which lost 1 base and 5 bases, there was a span of 9 bases. CDR3 size: 13 residues.

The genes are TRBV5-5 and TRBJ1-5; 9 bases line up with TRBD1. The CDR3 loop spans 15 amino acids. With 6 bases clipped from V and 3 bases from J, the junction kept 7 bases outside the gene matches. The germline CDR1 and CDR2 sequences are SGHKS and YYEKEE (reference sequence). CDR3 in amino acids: CASNGGQGNNQPQHF. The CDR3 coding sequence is TGTGCCAGCAACGGGGGACAGGGCAACAATCAGCCCCAGCATTTT.

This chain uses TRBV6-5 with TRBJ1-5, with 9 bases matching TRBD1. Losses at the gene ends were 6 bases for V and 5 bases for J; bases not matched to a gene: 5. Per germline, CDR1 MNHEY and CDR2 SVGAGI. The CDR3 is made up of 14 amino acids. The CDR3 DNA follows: TGTGCCAGCAGCGGGGGACAGGGATATCAGCCCCAGCATTTT. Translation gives CASSGGQGYQPQHF.

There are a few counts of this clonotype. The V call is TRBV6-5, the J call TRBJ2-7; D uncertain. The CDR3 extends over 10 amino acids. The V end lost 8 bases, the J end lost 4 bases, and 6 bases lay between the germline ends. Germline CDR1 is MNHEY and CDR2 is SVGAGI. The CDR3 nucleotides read TGTGCCAGCGGACGTTACGAGCAGTACTTC. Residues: CASGRYEQYF.

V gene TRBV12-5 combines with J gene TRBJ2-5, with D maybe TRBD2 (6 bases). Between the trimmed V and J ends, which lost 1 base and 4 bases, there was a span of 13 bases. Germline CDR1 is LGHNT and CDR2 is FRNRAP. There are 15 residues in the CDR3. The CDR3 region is CASGLETGEAETQYF. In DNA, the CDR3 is TGTGCTAGTGGTTTGGAGACCGGGGAGGCAGAGACCCAGTACTTC. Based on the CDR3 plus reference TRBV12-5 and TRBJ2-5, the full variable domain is DARVTQTPRHKVTEMGQEVTMRCQPILGHNTVFWYRQTMMQGLELLAYFRNRAPLDDSGMPKDRFSAEMPDATLATLKIQPSEPRDSAVYFCASGLETGEAETQYFGPGTRLLVL.

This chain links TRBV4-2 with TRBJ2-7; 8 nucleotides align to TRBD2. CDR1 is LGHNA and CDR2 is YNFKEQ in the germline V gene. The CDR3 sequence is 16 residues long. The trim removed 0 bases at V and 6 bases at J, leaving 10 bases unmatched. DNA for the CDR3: TGTGCCAGCAGCCAAGAAATGGGGGGACTAGTGTCCGAGCAGTACTTC. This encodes CASSQEMGGLVSEQYF.